This T cell receptor (beta chain) emerged from a study of T cells after yellow fever vaccination. One entry per CDR3 protein results from TCRdb running MiXCR on the 5' RACE reads. Of around 300,000 distinct CDR3 sequences listed, roughly 4.3% were seen once; the top ten hold roughly 25%. This clonotype has ten or more counts. The CDR3 extends over 14 amino acids. Germline CDR1 is SGHTA and CDR2 is FQGTGA. V was cut by 4 bases and J by 4 bases, with 13 bases left in between. This clonotype was obtained from a man aged 18 to 29 who received the YFV17D yellow fever vaccine. The chain recombines TRBV7-3 with TRBJ1-1, with no clear D. Sequenced material: PBMCs, taken 5 days after the yellow fever booster vaccination. CDR3 sequence reads: CASSSSSASTEAFF. CDR3 nucleotide sequence: TGTGCCAGCAGCTCCTCATCGGCGTCCACTGAAGCTTTCTTT.